Presented here are 3 T cell receptor beta chains from one specimen sequenced in a study of OX40 agonist ivuxolimab in advanced cancers. Library creation used the immunoSEQ multiplex PCR assay. TCRdb mirrors the immuneACCESS table, restricted to in-frame sequences. Some clones are absent from its copies; in checked studies, under half trace to an unresolved V gene, and the reason for the others is unknown. For this sample there are around 76,000 clones; 75% to 85% appear just once. 1.1% of the sample is in the top ten clones. The material was CD4+ or CD8+ T cells sorted from blood, obtained in a trial of the OX40 agonist ivuxolimab. The receptors shown here come from an adult with an advanced solid tumor such as melanoma, head and neck, liver or kidney cancer.

The chain has TRBV19 and TRBJ1-5; 7 bases map to TRBD1. CDR1 is LNHDA, CDR2 SQIVND, per germline (reference sequence). The V gene end was trimmed by 6 bases and the J gene end by 7 bases; junction bases not matched to a gene: 6. The CDR3 has 13 residues. CDR3 amino acids: CASRDRDRQPQHF. CDR3 nucleotide sequence: TGTGCCAGTAGAGACAGGGATAGGCAGCCCCAGCATTTT.

This sequence joins TRBV5-1 and TRBJ2-5; 10 bases map to TRBD1. Germline V gene data show CDR1 as SGHRS and CDR2 as YFSETQ. This CDR3 spans 16 amino acids. The V segment lost 2 bases and the J segment 3 bases; nucleotides outside the gene matches: 7. CDR3 in DNA: TGCGCCAGCAGCTTCTTAACTGGACAGGGGGAAGAGACCCAGTACTTC. Translating it yields CASSFLTGQGEETQYF.

The chain links TRBV4-3 to TRBJ2-1; D remains unclear. The CDR3 runs 17 residues. Germline lookup yields CDR1 LGHNA and CDR2 YSLEER. Trimming cost V 2 bases and J 6 bases, with 20 bases left between them. The DNA for the CDR3 is TGCGCCAGCAGCCAAAATCCCCTCCCCATGGAGAGCAATGAGCAGTTCTTC. Translated, it gives CASSQNPLPMESNEQFF.